This TCR beta chain appears in the sequencing data of a study of blood T cells in healthy people across ages. General observations from the study: Fewer expanded clones and more diversity marked long-lived versus aged donors. With naive T cell percentage, TCR beta diversity showed a strong correlation.

The V gene's germline CDR1 is LGHNA and CDR2 YSLEER. The V and J ends lost 0 bases and 2 bases, in that order; junction bases with no gene match: 8. The CDR3 is 18 amino acids. A second 7 to 11 cycle PCR used barcoded and J-beta primers. The template-switch adaptor, which had 12 random nucleotides, put a tag on each cDNA molecule. TCRdb called the 5' RACE reads again in MiXCR, with one record for every CDR3 protein. The data contain over 1.5 million distinct CDR3 sequences, roughly 52% of them singletons. Regarding this clonotype: Its antigen is as yet unknown.

The people who gave samples were healthy Caucasians from Russia, aged roughly 6 to 90. V usage is TRBV4-3 and J usage is TRBJ2-1, with TRBD2 matching over 9 bases. The sample consisted of blood. The sequence came from a woman aged 40 to 50 in good health. CDR3 sequence (DNA): TGCGCCAGCAGCCAAGATGTGGCGGGGGGGCTACCCTACAATGAGCAGTTCTTC. Amino acid sequence: CASSQDVAGGLPYNEQFF.